This T cell receptor beta chain originates from a study of CD4 T cells in relation to SARS-CoV-2 and coronaviruses. At the level of the study: Crossreactive spike epitopes shared across donors were mapped to their HLA restriction. Overall study findings and caveats: SARS-CoV-2-driven expansion was significantly weaker in crossreactive than monoreactive clones.

Unexposed donor CD4+ T cells date from about 2011-2018, before the COVID-19 pandemic. Cryopreserved PBMCs were CD4-enriched, then split into naive and memory cells. Uncultured naive and memory CD4+ T cells supplied DNA for deep TCR-beta sequencing. Sequencing was performed with immunoSEQ multiplex PCR; in TCRdb, only in-frame clones are kept and a portion is missing. The profile covers roughly 60,000 clones, with less than 95% appearing a single time and 0.12% to 0.15% taken by the ten largest. J lost 6 bases, V lost 6 bases, and 11 bases had no gene match. This CDR3 has 15 amino acids. The germline gives CDR1 MDHEN, CDR2 SYDVKM. Regarding this clone: Its specificity is not known.

The sequence was collected from a human donor in good health. The J gene is TRBJ2-1, the V gene TRBV28, with 7 positions matching TRBD1. Sequenced input: naive CD4+ T cells from PBMCs. As to subset: naive CD4+ T cells isolated by negative enrichment. The CDR3 is CASRAPPDRANEQFF. The CDR3 bases are TGTGCCAGCAGAGCCCCCCCCGACAGGGCCAATGAGCAGTTCTTC.